The sequence of this T cell receptor beta chain was determined in a study of a mutant IDH1 vaccine in newly diagnosed glioma. Study background: There were roughly 62% males and about 38% females among treated patients, whose mean age was about 38 years. Previous care, which was radiotherapy, temozolomide, or both, most often involved both.

To note about this clone: Antigen specificity is unknown.

The method was immunoSEQ multiplex PCR; TCRdb's version includes in-frame clones alone and lacks a portion of them. Of tens of thousands of clones in the sample, approximately 82% are singletons; the top ten hold approximately 13%. Study-level points and caveats: Patients mounted vaccine-induced immune responses in about 92% of cases. With respect to changes in top peripheral T cell clonotypes, pseudoprogression seemed unrelated.

Time point described: week 23, last vaccination. Topical imiquimod accompanied each vaccine dose, which consisted of 300 ug of mutant IDH1 20-mer peptide. The ends lost 0 bases at V and 1 base at J; junction bases unmatched: 0. The CDR3 is 15 residues long. Germline values: CDR1 SGHRS, CDR2 YFSETQ. The source is a man aged 30 to 39 with glioma. The material sequenced was PBMCs, taken from a glioma patient whose treatment included an IDH1 peptide vaccine. The chain recombines TRBV5-1 with TRBJ1-1; 10 positions match TRBD1. This chain's CDR3 is CASSLGTGGNTEAFF. The CDR3 DNA reads as TGCGCCAGCAGCTTGGGGACAGGGGGGAACACTGAAGCTTTCTTT.